In this sample, the clone carrying this T cell receptor (beta chain) turned up a few times. Here the CDR3 omits its conserved ending phenylalanine or tryptophan, so a read error is the likely source. This specimen comes from a study of blood T cells in healthy people across ages. Study-wide context: Template switching picked up about one barcoded beta molecule for each two T cells.

Combining a sample-barcoded 5' primer with a J-beta primer mix, a second PCR ran for roughly 6 to 11 cycles. TCRdb analysed the 5' RACE reads with MiXCR anew, one entry per CDR3 protein. Among 700,000 or so distinct CDR3 sequences, 22% were seen once, and the ten largest hold approximately 20%. Each donor gave approximately 9.1 milliliters of peripheral blood. J lost 11 bases, V lost 4 bases, and 10 bases had no gene match. This CDR3 contains 13 residues. Germline V CDR1 and CDR2: LGHNA, YNFKEQ. The chain links TRBV4-2 to TRBJ2-5; 7 bases map to TRBD1. The sequence derives from a man aged 65 to 79 in good health. Sequences were obtained from blood. CDR3 residues: CASSPTLDREQYV. CDR3 nucleotides: TGTGCCAGCAGCCCGACTTTAGACAGGGAGCAGTACGTC.